Sequencing of this T cell receptor beta chain was carried out in a study of blood T cell repertoires in COVID-19. Whole-study context: Material from acute and convalescent COVID-19 was sourced from the United States, Italy and Spain. Sample material is recorded as cDNA or gDNA derived from T cells, B-cell-depleted T cells, or PBMCs.

The CDR3 contains 15 residues. Germline CDR1 is SGDLS and CDR2 is YYNGEE. Losses at the gene ends were 2 bases for V and 2 bases for J; bases not matched to a gene: 4. As originally analysed: The authors estimated nucleated cell counts from reference gene primer amplification. Clones were read by immunoSEQ multiplex PCR, and TCRdb kept only the in-frame ones, dropping some. V, J and clone size derive from that table, while D and trimming were established from the DNA sequence. The table has under 200,000 clones, approximately 83% seen once. The sequenced sample consisted of peripheral blood. The chain combines TRBV9 with TRBJ1-2; 9 nucleotides align to TRBD1. The receptor comes from an elderly woman with acute or convalescent COVID-19. CDR3 protein: CASSVGQGINYGYTF. The CDR3 nucleotides are TGTGCCAGCAGCGTCGGACAGGGGATCAACTATGGCTACACCTTC.